Listed here are 26 T cell receptor beta chains from one sample, sequenced in a study of tumor and adjacent non-tumor tissue in lung cancer. RNA was extracted from bulk tissue without any cell sorting. TCRbeta libraries were built with three rounds of nested PCR, modified from ARM-PCR. Via MiXCR, TCRdb re-called the multiplex PCR reads, giving one row per CDR3 protein. The data show 81,000 or so distinct CDR3 sequences, around 86% seen once. The sample was lung tumor tissue. The receptors here all came from a woman aged 45-59 years with non-small cell lung cancer.

In the case of this clonotype: The missing conserved phenylalanine or tryptophan at the end of this CDR3 makes a read error likely. CDR3 sequence: CSVGMGEKNTEAFI. The CDR3 DNA is TGCAGCGTTGGAATGGGTGAGAAGAACACTGAAGCTTTCATT. The chain employs TRBV29-1 and TRBJ1-1, with D hard to call. This CDR3 has 14 residues. Germline lookup yields CDR1 SQVTM and CDR2 ANQGSEA. V lost 4 bases and J 1 base, leaving 13 bases between the germline ends.

As for this clonotype: The CDR3 does not end in the conserved phenylalanine or tryptophan, so this is likely a read error. Because the CDR3's place on the DNA is in doubt, the DNA is left out and the CDR3 is given as listed by TCRdb. The rearrangement uses TRBV11-1 and TRBJ2-7; the table gives TRBD2 as D, unverified against the DNA. The CDR3 is 14 amino acids in total, end residues counted. Germline assignment: CDR1 SGHAT and CDR2 FQDESV (reference sequence). The CDR3: CASSLRTSGSIAVL.

The sample holds one count of this clonotype. Its ends do not fully match the called genes, so a read error is possible. This chain links TRBV6-6 with TRBJ1-2, with D perhaps matching TRBD1 (5 bases). CDR3 length equals 13 residues. In germline, CDR1 is MNHNY, CDR2 SVGAGI (reference sequence). As DNA, the CDR3 is TGTGCTAGCAGTCCCCGGGACGGCTATGTCTACACCTTC. It translates to CASSPRDGYVYTF.

This clonotype was observed many times. This sequence joins TRBV7-3 and TRBJ1-1, with D possibly matching TRBD1 (6 bases). The V gene lost 5 bases and the J gene lost 8 bases, with 15 bases spanning the gap. The CDR3 consists of 13 residues. Germline lookup yields CDR1 SGHTA and CDR2 FQGTGA. CDR3 amino acids: CASSTTYGGEAFF. The DNA for the CDR3 is TGTGCCAGCAGCACAACATACGGGGGCGAAGCTTTCTTT.

With respect to this clonotype: Mismatch with germline at one junction end may stem from a read error. CDR3 bases: TGCAGTGCTAGGGATAGCGGGGAGACTCAGTACTTC. Its translation is CSARDSGETQYF. The genes are TRBV20-1 and TRBJ2-5; 8 bases fit TRBD2. Germline assignment: CDR1 DFQATT and CDR2 SNEGSKA (reference sequence). The CDR3 loop spans 12 amino acids.

This clonotype was seen just once. One end of the junction varies from germline; a read error may be responsible. The gene calls are TRBV6-6 and TRBJ2-7, with a tentative D call TRBD1 (5 bases). Germline CDR1 and CDR2: MNHNY and SVGAGI (reference sequence). CDR3 length: 11 residues. This chain's CDR3 is CASTADSEHYF. CDR3 nucleotides: TGTGCCAGCACCGCCGACAGTGAGCATTACTTC.

On this clonotype: A read error is likely, as this CDR3 ends without the conserved phenylalanine or tryptophan. V gene TRBV11-2 combines with J gene TRBJ2-1; no definite D call. Germline V gene data show CDR1 as SGHAT and CDR2 as FQNNGV. This CDR3 spans 12 amino acids. The CDR3 region is CAGSLSTAEQFS. As DNA, the CDR3 is TGTGCCGGCAGCTTGAGTACCGCTGAGCAGTTCTCC.

Of note for this clonotype: One junction end does not reproduce the germline sequence, and a read error may be involved. The chain employs TRBV29-1 and TRBJ2-5; D ambiguous. Germline V gene sequence: CDR1 SQVTM, CDR2 ANQGSEA. The CDR3 sequence is 13 residues long. In nucleotides, the CDR3 is TGCTGCGTTGATTTCAGCAGCCAAGAGACCCAGTACTTC. Residues: CCVDFSSQETQYF.

The rearrangement uses TRBV11-2 and TRBJ1-5; D gene ambiguous. The CDR3 consists of 13 residues. CDR1 and CDR2 (germline): SGHAT, FQNNGV. The CDR3 region is CTGSLRPDRPQHF. CDR3 in DNA: TGTACCGGCAGCCTGCGACCCGATCGGCCCCAGCATTTT.

Remarks on this clonotype: Here the CDR3 omits its conserved ending phenylalanine or tryptophan, so a read error is the likely source. The chain links TRBV20-1 to TRBJ2-7, with 8 positions matching TRBD2. The V segment lost 5 bases and the J segment 1 base; nucleotides outside the gene matches: 16. The length of the CDR3 is 17 residues. The germline V gene has CDR1 DFQATT and CDR2 SNEGSKA (reference sequence). In nucleotides, the CDR3 is TGCAGTGCTTCAGGGTGGGTAACGGGAGGGTTTTCCTACGAGCAGTACATC. Its translation: CSASGWVTGGFSYEQYI.

The chain combines TRBV28 with TRBJ2-1, with TRBD1 identical over 8 bases. CDR1 MDHEN and CDR2 SYDVKM come from the germline V gene. CDR3 size: 15 residues. Unmatched junction bases numbered 13, after V lost 0 bases and J lost 15 bases. CDR3 protein: CASSLWDRVVHGLFF. The CDR3 DNA reads as TGTGCCAGCAGTTTATGGGACAGGGTCGTTCATGGGCTGTTCTTC.

In regard to this clonotype: As the CDR3 is not closed by the conserved phenylalanine or tryptophan, this likely results from a read error. The V call is TRBV20-1, the J call TRBJ2-5; no clear D gene. CDR1 DFQATT and CDR2 SNEGSKA come from the germline V gene (reference sequence). This CDR3 spans 15 amino acids. Trimming shortened V by 4 bases and J by 5 bases, and 20 bases separated the two germline ends. In DNA, the CDR3 is TGCAGTGCTAAAGATGATCATGGGATAATGGAGACCCAGTACATC. It yields the protein CSAKDDHGIMETQYI.

To note about this clonotype: One end of the junction does not line up with germline, which may come from a read error. The V gene is TRBV11-2, the J gene TRBJ2-1; 10 bases align to TRBD2. This CDR3 has 16 residues. Germline values: CDR1 SGHAT, CDR2 FQNNGV. CDR3 nucleotide sequence: TGTGCCAGTAGCCTAATGACCGGGACTAGCGAACCAGAGCAGTTCTTT. Protein sequence: CASSLMTGTSEPEQFF.

This clonotype qualifies as medium-sized. The chain carries TRBV11-2 and TRBJ2-7; a possible D gene is TRBD1 (5 bases). Germline loops: CDR1 SGHAT, CDR2 FQNNGV. The ends were cut back, 5 bases at V and 3 bases at J, with 11 bases in the middle. This CDR3 contains 13 residues. DNA of the CDR3: TGTGCCAGCAGCACCGACAGAGACTACGAGCAGTACTTC. Amino acid sequence: CASSTDRDYEQYF.

About this clonotype itself: This CDR3 fails to terminate in the conserved phenylalanine or tryptophan, so it likely reflects a read error. The gene calls are TRBV29-1 and TRBJ2-7; D is unclear. Germline CDR1 and CDR2: SQVTM and ANQGSEA. The CDR3 extends over 11 amino acids. V gave up 4 bases and J gave up 3 bases, with 7 bases separating them. In nucleotides, the CDR3 is TGCAGCGTTGGAAATAGCTACGAGCAGTACATC. This sequence encodes CSVGNSYEQYI.

Turning to this clonotype: At one end the junction does not follow the germline gene, possibly because of a read error. The chain recombines TRBV20-1 with TRBJ2-7; 8 nucleotides match TRBD2. The CDR3 is 15 amino acids. The germline CDR1 and CDR2 sequences are DFQATT and SNEGSKA (reference sequence). The CDR3 reads CSARDAREGLYEQHF. CDR3 coding DNA: TGCAGTGCTAGGGATGCCCGGGAGGGCCTGTACGAGCAGCACTTC.

The table lists this clonotype with a count of one. The germline gene is not matched at one end of the junction; a read error may be the cause. The V call is TRBV4-2, the J call TRBJ1-3, with a tentative D call TRBD1 (5 bases). Germline CDR1 LGHNA, CDR2 YNFKEQ. The CDR3 length is 17 residues. The CDR3 loop reads CASCQELQGPSGNTIYF. DNA for the CDR3: TGTGCCAGCTGCCAAGAGTTGCAGGGCCCCTCTGGAAACACCATATATTTC.

V gene TRBV6-5 combines with J gene TRBJ2-4; TRBD1 or TRBD2 may be the D gene (5 bases each). CDR3 size: 16 residues. V was trimmed by 7 bases and J by 8 bases, leaving 24 bases between them. The germline gives CDR1 MNHEY, CDR2 SVGAGI. For the CDR3, the DNA is TGTGCCAGCAATGCCACTCATTCAGAGGGGAGAGACATTCAGTACTTC. This gives the protein CASNATHSEGRDIQYF.

Comment on this clonotype: This CDR3 is missing its conserved last phenylalanine or tryptophan, likely due to a read error. No DNA is shown, since the ends of the CDR3 on it are uncertain; the CDR3 is the one TCRdb lists. The chain recombines TRBV6-2 or TRBV6-3 with TRBJ2-2; the listed D gene, TRBD2, was not tested against the DNA. The CDR3 has 15 residues if both end residues are counted. The germline gives CDR1 MNHEY, CDR2 SVGEGT. CDR3: CASSYTIAGDGEPFL.

This clonotype was observed at least ten times. The chain links TRBV28 to TRBJ2-1; weak D call: TRBD2 (6 bases). The germline V gene has CDR1 MDHEN and CDR2 SYDVKM. V was shortened by 4 bases and J by 7 bases, with 17 bases between the two germline ends. The CDR3 consists of 15 residues. CDR3 in DNA: TGTGCCAGCAGTTCGCGCGGATCCCGGGGGAATGAGCAGTTCTTC. It is translated as CASSSRGSRGNEQFF. Full variable domain (missing parts from reference TRBV28 and TRBJ2-1): DVKVTQSSRYLVKRTGEKVFLECVQDMDHENMFWYRQDPGLGLRLIYFSYDVKMKEKGDIPEGYSVSREKKERFSLILESASTNQTSMYLCASSSRGSRGNEQFFGPGTRLTVL.

To note about this clonotype: No conserved phenylalanine or tryptophan is present at the end of the CDR3, so a read error is the likely explanation. This sequence joins TRBV24-1 and TRBJ2-1; D possibly corresponds to TRBD1 (6 bases). The CDR3 is 16 residues long. Germline V gives CDR1 KGHDR, CDR2 SFDVKD. The chain's CDR3 is CAASKDSSRSYNEQFL. CDR3 DNA sequence: TGTGCCGCCAGTAAGGACAGCAGCAGATCCTACAATGAGCAGTTCCTC.

Remarks on this clonotype: The junction does not match germline at one end; this may be a read error. The rearrangement uses TRBV12-3 or TRBV12-4 and TRBJ2-5, with D uncertain. The CDR3 consists of 14 residues. The CDR3, as DNA: TGTACCAGCAATTATTGGGGTTTGCAAGAGACCCAGTACTTC. Translated: CTSNYWGLQETQYF.

Points on this clonotype: It is likely a read error, because the conserved phenylalanine at the end of the CDR3 is missing. The rearrangement joins TRBV6-1 to TRBJ2-1, with D tentatively TRBD2 (5 bases). CDR1 and CDR2 (germline): MNHNS, SASEGT. The CDR3 covers 16 residues. The CDR3 loop is CASNEEGWTSYNEQFL. CDR3 in DNA: TGTGCCAGCAATGAAGAGGGCTGGACGTCCTACAATGAGCAGTTCCTC.

Points on this clonotype: This may be a read error: a much more frequent sequence differs by one nucleotide. The genes are TRBV14 and TRBJ2-1; perhaps TRBD2 as D (6 bases). CDR3 length equals 13 residues. Looked up from germline, CDR1 is SGHDN and CDR2 is FVKESK. V shed 5 bases and J shed 12 bases, with 17 bases lying between them. The CDR3 nucleotides are TGTGCCAGCAGCGTGGCACACGCCGGGGGGCAGTTCTTC. Translated, it gives CASSVAHAGGQFF.

This clonotype has a single count. Since a much larger clone is just one base distant, this may be a read error. This rearrangement joins TRBV7-2 to TRBJ2-7, with TRBD1 as a possible D gene (5 bases). The V end lost 0 bases, the J end lost 0 bases, and 9 bases lay between the germline ends. The CDR3 sequence is 15 residues long. Germline CDR1 reads SGHTA; CDR2 reads FQGNSA. DNA of the CDR3: TGTGCCAGCAGCTTAGCCAGGGCCATCTCCTACGAGCAGTACTTC. It codes for CASSLARAISYEQYF.

Remarks on this clonotype: The germline gene is not matched at one end of the junction; a read error may be the cause. This chain connects TRBV6-2 or TRBV6-3 to TRBJ1-1; the D is unclear. Germline V gene data show CDR1 as MNHEY and CDR2 as SVGEGT. This CDR3 is 16 amino acids long. This CDR3 is CANSYALTPREIEAFF. The CDR3 bases are TGTGCCAACAGTTACGCCCTGACTCCGAGAGAGATTGAGGCTTTCTTT.